Each of the 32 T cell receptor beta chains below was sequenced from the same sample in a study of cytomegalovirus exposure and HLA in healthy donors (dated by TCRdb to the late 2010s). Libraries were built with the immunoSEQ multiplex PCR assay. The multiplex PCR relied on a mix of 60 forward primers for TCR Vbeta segments and 13 reverse primers for TCR Jbeta segments. What TCRdb holds here is the immuneACCESS table cut down to in-frame rearrangements. Part of the clones is not present; checked against another copy, under half of the missing clones reflect an unresolved V gene, and the others are unexplained. The sample table shows roughly 100,000 clones, and 75% to 85% are seen once. The ten largest clonotypes hold 4.5% to 6% of the sample. The sequencing sample was made of PBMCs. The receptors were sampled from a woman in her thirties or forties in good health and CMV-seronegative.

The chain recombines TRBV30 with TRBJ2-7; the D gene is possibly TRBD2 (5 bases). The CDR3 is 14 residues long. Germline loops: CDR1 GTSNPN, CDR2 SVGIG (reference sequence). V lost 0 bases and J lost 4, with 13 bases in between. CDR3 region: CAWSVLYRGYEQYF. CDR3 sequence (DNA): TGTGCCTGGAGTGTACTTTACCGAGGGTACGAGCAGTACTTC.

V gene TRBV5-4 combines with J gene TRBJ2-7; D is unresolved. The germline gives CDR1 SGHNT, CDR2 YYREEE (reference sequence). This CDR3 comprises 13 residues. V shed 4 bases and J shed 2 bases, with 10 bases lying between them. Here the CDR3 reads CASSLPTTYEQYF. CDR3 sequence (DNA): TGTGCCAGCAGCCTGCCGACAACCTACGAGCAGTACTTC.

The CDR3, as DNA: TGCAGCGTTGCGGTCAACTCTGGAAACACCATATATTTT. Translating gives CSVAVNSGNTIYF. This chain links TRBV29-1 with TRBJ1-3; D call uncertain. Trimming removed 4 bases from V and 0 bases from J, with 7 bases in between. Germline values: CDR1 SQVTM, CDR2 ANQGSEA. The CDR3 consists of 13 residues. Drawing the rest from reference TRBV29-1 and TRBJ1-3, the complete variable domain is SAVISQKPSRDICQRGTSLTIQCQVDSQVTMMFWYRQQPGQSLTLIATANQGSEATYESGFVIDKFPISRPNLTFSTLTVSNMSPEDSSIYLCSVAVNSGNTIYFGEGSWLTVV.

J is TRBJ2-3 and V is TRBV9, with TRBD2 as a possible D gene (5 bases). Trimming left V 0 bases short and J 1 base short, with 6 bases between. CDR1 is SGDLS and CDR2 is YYNGEE in the germline V gene. CDR3 size: 14 residues. As DNA, the CDR3 is TGTGCCAGCAGCGTAGACGGGGGCACAGATACGCAGTATTTT. It specifies CASSVDGGTDTQYF. Based on the CDR3 plus reference TRBV9 and TRBJ2-3, the full variable domain is DSGVTQTPKHLITATGQRVTLRCSPRSGDLSVYWYQQSLDQGLQFLIQYYNGEERAKGNILERFSAQQFPDLHSELNLSSLELGDSALYFCASSVDGGTDTQYFGPGTRLTVL.

This clone was recorded a few times. The gene calls are TRBV7-2 and TRBJ2-3, with TRBD2 matching over 7 bases. The V and J ends lost 3 bases and 3 bases, in that order; junction bases with no gene match: 9. Germline CDR1 and CDR2: SGHTA and FQGNSA. CDR3 size: 16 residues. CDR3 protein: CASSFSRGGWTDTQYF. The CDR3 region has the DNA TGTGCCAGCAGCTTCTCCCGCGGGGGTTGGACAGATACGCAGTATTTT.

This clone occurred once. CDR3 coding DNA: TGTGCCAGCAGTGCCCGGGAGGCTAACTATGGCTACACCTTC. Translated, it gives CASSAREANYGYTF. V gene TRBV6-1 combines with J gene TRBJ1-2; D call uncertain. In germline, CDR1 is MNHNS, CDR2 SASEGT. CDR3 size: 14 residues. V lost 4 bases to trimming and J lost 0 bases, with 9 bases between them.

The V and J genes are TRBV15 and TRBJ1-4; no firm D call. The CDR3 covers 15 residues. Per germline, CDR1 LNHNV and CDR2 YYDKDF (reference sequence). Trimming took off 0 bases at V and 7 bases at J, with 12 bases between the two ends. CDR3 nucleotides: TGTGCCACCAGCAGAGAGACGGCAGGTGGTGAAAAACTGTTTTTT. Its translation: CATSRETAGGEKLFF.

V is TRBV7-9 and J is TRBJ2-2; D is unresolved. Germline loops: CDR1 SEHNR, CDR2 FQNEAQ (reference sequence). The CDR3 sequence is 14 residues long. Between the trimmed V and J ends, which lost 4 bases and 7 bases, there was a span of 13 bases. The CDR3 DNA is TGTGCCAGCAGCTCCTGGGCCTCCGTCGGGGAGCTGTTTTTT. Protein: CASSSWASVGELFF.

This chain connects TRBV15 to TRBJ1-4; D is unresolved. Between the trimmed V and J ends, which lost 1 base and 7 bases, there was a span of 7 bases. The CDR3 runs 13 residues. CDR1 is LNHNV, CDR2 YYDKDF, per germline (reference sequence). The CDR3 loop is CATSRGGGEKLFF. The CDR3 DNA is TGTGCCACCAGCAGAGGGGGAGGTGAAAAACTGTTTTTT.

V is TRBV5-1 and J is TRBJ1-1; D might be TRBD1 (6 bases). The CDR3 is 14 residues long. V was cut by 0 bases and J by 4 bases, with 10 bases left in between. Per the germline V gene, CDR1 is SGHRS and CDR2 is YFSETQ. The CDR3 region has the DNA TGCGCCAGCAGCTTGGACAGGGTGATCACTGAAGCTTTCTTT. This codes for CASSLDRVITEAFF.

The chain uses TRBV7-8 and TRBJ2-5, with D possibly being TRBD1 (5 bases). The CDR3 is 15 residues long. Trimming shortened V by 1 base and J by 3 bases, and 12 bases separated the two germline ends. In germline, CDR1 is SGHVS, CDR2 FQNEAQ. This chain's CDR3 is CASSLGQNYEETQYF. Written as DNA, the CDR3 is TGTGCCAGCAGCTTAGGACAGAATTATGAAGAGACCCAGTACTTC.

The chain has TRBV14 and TRBJ2-2; possibly TRBD1 for D (5 bases). The germline CDR1 and CDR2 sequences are SGHDN and FVKESK. The CDR3 contains 17 residues. Trimming shortened V by 6 bases and J by 2 bases, and 19 bases separated the two germline ends. The CDR3 coding sequence is TGTGCCAGCAGACCGAATCCCACAGGTGTTAACACCGGGGAGCTGTTTTTT. It yields the protein CASRPNPTGVNTGELFF.

The V call is TRBV2, the J call TRBJ2-7; 8 bases align to TRBD1. CDR3 length equals 15 residues. The J segment lost 7 bases and the V segment lost 6 bases, leaving 14 bases of the junction unmatched. CDR1 is SNHLY, CDR2 FYNNEI, per germline. In DNA, the CDR3 is TGTGCCAGCAGCAGGGACAGGCTTCTCCTTGGGGAGCAGTACTTC. It encodes CASSRDRLLLGEQYF.

A word on this clone: One end of the junction is discordant with germline, which a read error may explain. The chain uses TRBV6-6 and TRBJ2-7; D is undetermined. Per germline, CDR1 MNHNY and CDR2 SVGAGI (reference sequence). The CDR3 contains 11 residues. CDR3 sequence: CASGYQYEQYF. The DNA of the CDR3 is TGTGCCAGCGGTTACCAGTACGAGCAGTACTTC.

The chain carries TRBV29-1 and TRBJ2-3; tentatively, D is TRBD1 (5 bases). Germline V CDR1 and CDR2: SQVTM, ANQGSEA. The ends were cut back, 7 bases at V and 3 bases at J, with 11 bases in the middle. The CDR3 covers 12 residues. The CDR3 DNA follows: TGCAGCGCCGGCTCAGGGACAGATACGCAGTATTTT. This codes for CSAGSGTDTQYF.

The chain joins TRBV11-2 to TRBJ1-5; D is perhaps TRBD1 (6 bases). CDR1 is SGHAT and CDR2 is FQNNGV in the germline V gene. Trimming took 2 bases from V and 9 from J, leaving 11 bases between them. The CDR3 contains 13 residues. CDR3 nucleotide sequence: TGTGCCAGCAGCTTACACAGGGAGGGGCCCCAGCATTTT. It codes for CASSLHREGPQHF.

This clone was recorded once. V usage is TRBV7-9 and J usage is TRBJ1-1; no clear D. Between the trimmed V and J ends, which lost 3 bases and 0 bases, there was a span of 5 bases. The CDR3 length is 13 residues. The germline V gene encodes CDR1 SEHNR and CDR2 FQNEAQ (reference sequence). CDR3 sequence (DNA): TGTGCCAGCAGCTTTAGAGTGAACACTGAAGCTTTCTTT. Its translation is CASSFRVNTEAFF.

The gene calls are TRBV7-2 and TRBJ1-5; D call uncertain. CDR3 length equals 14 residues. Germline CDR1 and CDR2: SGHTA and FQGNSA. V lost 6 bases and J 5 bases, leaving 14 bases between the germline ends. CDR3 in amino acids: CASRPVAADQPQHF. Here the CDR3 DNA reads TGTGCCAGCAGACCTGTCGCGGCCGATCAGCCCCAGCATTTT.

About this clone itself: This sample also contains other DNA sequences that code for the same CDR3. The chain links TRBV14 to TRBJ1-1, with D unresolved. The CDR3 covers 14 residues. Trimming left V 1 base short and J 3 bases short, with 9 bases between. Germline V gives CDR1 SGHDN, CDR2 FVKESK. This CDR3 is CASSQAGLYTEAFF. In DNA, the CDR3 is TGTGCCAGCAGCCAAGCGGGGTTGTACACTGAAGCTTTCTTT.

This clone was counted a single time. The genes are TRBV19 and TRBJ2-5, with TRBD2 matching 11 bases. CDR3 length equals 16 residues. With 5 bases clipped from V and 0 bases from J, the junction kept 5 bases outside the gene matches. Germline CDR1 LNHDA, CDR2 SQIVND (reference sequence). The CDR3 loop is CASSWTSGRYQETQYF. CDR3 nucleotide sequence: TGTGCCAGTAGTTGGACTAGCGGGCGGTACCAAGAGACCCAGTACTTC.

The J gene is TRBJ2-7, the V gene TRBV5-1, with 9 bases fitting TRBD1. J lost 1 base, V lost 3 bases, and 11 bases had no gene match. The CDR3 length is 17 residues. The germline V gene encodes CDR1 SGHRS and CDR2 YFSETQ. CDR3 in DNA: TGCGCCAGCAGCTCAACCGGGACAGGGAAGAGTTCCTACGAGCAGTACTTC. It codes for CASSSTGTGKSSYEQYF.

The chain employs TRBV11-2 and TRBJ1-1; possibly TRBD1 for D (5 bases). Germline CDR1 reads SGHAT; CDR2 reads FQNNGV. The CDR3 loop spans 13 amino acids. V lost 6 bases and J 1 base, leaving 9 bases between the germline ends. The CDR3 is CASRSQGNTEAFF. CDR3 sequence (DNA): TGTGCCAGCAGGTCTCAGGGGAACACTGAAGCTTTCTTT.

The gene calls are TRBV6-5 and TRBJ1-2; D is possibly TRBD1 (6 bases). V was pared by 2 bases and J by 0 bases, with 7 bases between. Germline values: CDR1 MNHEY, CDR2 SVGAGI. The CDR3 spans 14 residues. The CDR3 is CASSYKGANYGYTF. DNA of the CDR3: TGTGCCAGCAGTTACAAGGGGGCTAACTATGGCTACACCTTC.

The chain combines TRBV2 with TRBJ2-6, with 10 nucleotides matching TRBD1. CDR1 is SNHLY, CDR2 FYNNEI, per germline. This CDR3 has 18 amino acids. With V trimmed by 5 bases and J by 0 bases, 7 bases remained unmatched. DNA for the CDR3: TGTGCCAGCAGTTATCGTGGGACAGGGGCCTCTGGGGCCAACGTCCTGACTTTC. Protein sequence: CASSYRGTGASGANVLTF.

The gene calls are TRBV5-6 and TRBJ1-2; 7 bases are shared with TRBD1. Germline lookup yields CDR1 SGHDT and CDR2 YYEEEE. V was pared by 7 bases and J by 7 bases, with 10 bases of the junction left unmatched. This CDR3 is 13 amino acids long. CDR3 DNA: TGTGCCAGCTTTGACAGGGTACAAACTGGCTACACCTTC. Its translation is CASFDRVQTGYTF.

This chain joins TRBV5-1 and TRBJ2-5; D is ambiguous. Germline V gene sequence: CDR1 SGHRS, CDR2 YFSETQ. The V end lost 9 bases, the J end lost 1 base, and 13 bases lay between the germline ends. The CDR3 runs 13 residues. The CDR3 DNA sequence: TGCGCCACCCGAAACCGAGCCCAAGAGACCCAGTACTTC. Protein sequence: CATRNRAQETQYF.

The chain couples TRBV10-2 to TRBJ1-1; possibly TRBD1 for D (5 bases). V was shortened by 5 bases and J by 1 base, with 8 bases between the two germline ends. Germline V gene data show CDR1 as WSHSY and CDR2 as SAAADI. The CDR3 runs to 13 residues. For the CDR3, the DNA is TGCGCCAGCAGTCACGGGGGGAACACTGAAGCTTTCTTT. As protein: CASSHGGNTEAFF.

J is TRBJ2-1 and V is TRBV4-2, with TRBD1 as a possible D gene (5 bases). V gave up 0 bases and J gave up 2 bases, with 11 bases separating them. Germline-derived CDR1 and CDR2 are LGHNA and YNFKEQ. The CDR3 consists of 16 residues. The CDR3 protein is CASSQDFRVPYNEQFF. CDR3 nucleotide sequence: TGTGCCAGCAGCCAAGACTTCAGGGTTCCCTACAATGAGCAGTTCTTC.

The chain couples TRBV5-1 to TRBJ2-3, with D possibly TRBD2 on 6 matching bases. The CDR3 runs to 14 residues. Looked up from germline, CDR1 is SGHRS and CDR2 is YFSETQ. The ends were cut back, 1 base at V and 4 bases at J, with 10 bases in the middle. The CDR3 sequence: CASSLRLDPDTQYF. The CDR3 coding sequence is TGCGCCAGCAGCTTGAGACTAGATCCAGATACGCAGTATTTT.

The rearrangement joins TRBV11-2 to TRBJ1-6; a weak D match, TRBD1 (5 bases). Germline V lookup: CDR1 SGHAT, CDR2 FQNNGV. The CDR3 consists of 14 residues. V was shortened by 6 bases and J by 7 bases, with 13 bases between the two germline ends. The CDR3 loop is CASRVRDSNSPLHF. The CDR3 DNA follows: TGTGCCAGCAGGGTTCGAGACAGCAATTCACCCCTCCACTTT.

The CDR3 coding sequence is TGTGCCAGCAGTTTATCGCTAGGATTTTATGAGCAGTTCTTC. The encoded protein is CASSLSLGFYEQFF. V usage is TRBV27 and J usage is TRBJ2-1, with D hard to call. The CDR3 covers 14 residues. The ends were cut back, 0 bases at V and 8 bases at J, with 11 bases in the middle. Germline loops: CDR1 MNHEY, CDR2 SMNVEV (reference sequence).

The chain employs TRBV4-2 and TRBJ1-5; no clear D. V shed 1 base and J shed 0 bases, with 10 bases lying between them. Per germline, CDR1 LGHNA and CDR2 YNFKEQ. The CDR3 runs 16 residues. CDR3 nucleotides: TGTGCCAGCAGCCAAGGGGCCACCATTAGCAATCAGCCCCAGCATTTT. It specifies CASSQGATISNQPQHF.